This entry features one T cell receptor beta chain sequence. The sample is drawn from a study of blood T cell repertoires in COVID-19. Study at large: The origin of the acute and convalescent COVID-19 samples was the United States, Italy and Spain. The cDNA or gDNA used as material had been derived from T cells, B-cell-depleted T cells, or PBMCs.

Methods used by the authors: Amplified reference gene primers provided the basis for estimating nucleated cell counts. Data came from immunoSEQ multiplex PCR; TCRdb stores just in-frame clones and leaves some out. Clone size and the V and J calls come from that table; the DNA yielded D and trimming. The top ten clones hold 14% of a sample with some 62,000 clones, around four fifths of them seen once. The Seattle site enrolled patients during active infection and followed them longitudinally. This CDR3 spans 11 amino acids. Germline loops: CDR1 SGDLS, CDR2 YYNGEE. Trimming cost V 4 bases and J 3 bases, with 5 bases left between them.

The V call is TRBV9, the J call TRBJ2-7, with D unclear. The sample consisted of peripheral blood. The sequence came from a man in his 60s with COVID-19, enrolled during active disease. The CDR3 reads CASSPHYEQYF. The DNA of the CDR3 is TGTGCCAGCAGCCCCCACTACGAGCAGTACTTC.